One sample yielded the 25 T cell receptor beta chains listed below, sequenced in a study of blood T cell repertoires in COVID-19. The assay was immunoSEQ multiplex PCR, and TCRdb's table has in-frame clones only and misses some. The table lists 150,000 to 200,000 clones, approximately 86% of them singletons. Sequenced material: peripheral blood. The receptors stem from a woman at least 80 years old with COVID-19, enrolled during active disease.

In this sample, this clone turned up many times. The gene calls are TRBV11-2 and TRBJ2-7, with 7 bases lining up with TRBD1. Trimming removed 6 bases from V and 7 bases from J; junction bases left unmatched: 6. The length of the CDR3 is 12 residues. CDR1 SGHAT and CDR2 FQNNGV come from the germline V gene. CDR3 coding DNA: TGTGCCAGCAGTCTAACAGGGGTGGAGCAGTACTTC. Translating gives CASSLTGVEQYF.

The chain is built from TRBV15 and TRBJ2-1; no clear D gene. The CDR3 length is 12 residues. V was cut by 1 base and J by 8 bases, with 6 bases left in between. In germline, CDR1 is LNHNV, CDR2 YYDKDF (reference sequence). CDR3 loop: CATSRVRDEQFF. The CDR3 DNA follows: TGTGCCACCAGCAGAGTTCGTGATGAGCAGTTCTTC.

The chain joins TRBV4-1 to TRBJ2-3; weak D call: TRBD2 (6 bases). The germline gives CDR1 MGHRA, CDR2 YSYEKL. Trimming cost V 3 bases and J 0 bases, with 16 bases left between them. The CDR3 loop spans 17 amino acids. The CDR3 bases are TGCGCCAGCAGCCAGGAGCCAGCGGGCCCTAGCACAGATACGCAGTATTTT. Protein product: CASSQEPAGPSTDTQYF.

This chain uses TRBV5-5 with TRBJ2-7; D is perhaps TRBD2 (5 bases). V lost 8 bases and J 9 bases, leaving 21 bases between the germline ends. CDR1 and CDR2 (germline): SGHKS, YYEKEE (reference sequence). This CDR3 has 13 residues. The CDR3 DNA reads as TGTGCCAGTCACACGGGGTCCACCTCCGGGCAGTACTTC. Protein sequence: CASHTGSTSGQYF.

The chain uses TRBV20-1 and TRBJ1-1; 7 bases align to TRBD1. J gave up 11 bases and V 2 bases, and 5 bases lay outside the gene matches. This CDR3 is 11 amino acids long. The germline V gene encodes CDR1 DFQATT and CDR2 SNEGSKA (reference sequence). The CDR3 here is CSARPGGVAFF. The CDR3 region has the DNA TGCAGTGCTAGACCAGGGGGTGTCGCTTTCTTT.

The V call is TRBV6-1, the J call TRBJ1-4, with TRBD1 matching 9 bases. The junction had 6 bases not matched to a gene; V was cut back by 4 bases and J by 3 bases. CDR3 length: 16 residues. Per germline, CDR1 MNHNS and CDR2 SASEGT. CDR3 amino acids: CASSAQRQGANEKLFF. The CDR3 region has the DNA TGTGCCAGCAGTGCCCAGAGACAGGGGGCTAATGAAAAACTGTTTTTT.

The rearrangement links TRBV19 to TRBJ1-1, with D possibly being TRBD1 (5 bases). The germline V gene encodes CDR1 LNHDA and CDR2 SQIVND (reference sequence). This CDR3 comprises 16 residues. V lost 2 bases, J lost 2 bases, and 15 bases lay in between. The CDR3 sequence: CASSIYVGGINTEAFF. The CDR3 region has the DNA TGTGCCAGTAGTATATACGTCGGGGGAATAAACACTGAAGCTTTCTTT.

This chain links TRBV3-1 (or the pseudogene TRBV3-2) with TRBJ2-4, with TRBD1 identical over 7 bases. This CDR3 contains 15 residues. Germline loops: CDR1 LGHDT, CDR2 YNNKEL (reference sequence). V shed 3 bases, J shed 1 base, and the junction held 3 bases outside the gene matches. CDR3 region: CASSQRTGAKNIQYF. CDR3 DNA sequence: TGTGCCAGCAGCCAGCGGACAGGCGCCAAAAACATTCAGTACTTC.

The CDR3 sequence is CASRQGLTDTIYF. CDR3 nucleotides: TGCGCCAGCAGACAGGGGCTTACGGACACCATATATTTT. The J gene is TRBJ1-3, the V gene TRBV10-2; 7 bases map to TRBD1. Germline assignment: CDR1 WSHSY and CDR2 SAAADI. Trimming cost V 6 bases and J 8 bases; bases outside gene matches: 7. This CDR3 contains 13 residues.

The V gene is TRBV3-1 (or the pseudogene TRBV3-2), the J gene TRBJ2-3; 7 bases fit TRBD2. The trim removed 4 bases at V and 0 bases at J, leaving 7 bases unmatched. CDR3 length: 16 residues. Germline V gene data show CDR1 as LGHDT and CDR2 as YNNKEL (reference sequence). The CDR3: CASSPWGGGSTDTQYF. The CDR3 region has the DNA TGTGCCAGCAGCCCATGGGGGGGAGGTAGCACAGATACGCAGTATTTT.

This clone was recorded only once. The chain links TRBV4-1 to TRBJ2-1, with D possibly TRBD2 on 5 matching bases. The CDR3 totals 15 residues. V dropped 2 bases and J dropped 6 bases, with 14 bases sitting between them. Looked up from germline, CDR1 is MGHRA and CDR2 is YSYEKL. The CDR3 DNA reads TGCGCCAGCAGCCAACCTAGCCGGGATAGCAATGAGCAGTTCTTC. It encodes CASSQPSRDSNEQFF.

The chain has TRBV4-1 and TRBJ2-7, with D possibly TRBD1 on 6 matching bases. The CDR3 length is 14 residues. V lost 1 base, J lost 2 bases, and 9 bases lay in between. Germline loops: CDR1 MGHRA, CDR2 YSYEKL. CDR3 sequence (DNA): TGCGCCAGCAGCCAAGTAGGACAGCCCTACGAGCAGTACTTC. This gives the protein CASSQVGQPYEQYF.

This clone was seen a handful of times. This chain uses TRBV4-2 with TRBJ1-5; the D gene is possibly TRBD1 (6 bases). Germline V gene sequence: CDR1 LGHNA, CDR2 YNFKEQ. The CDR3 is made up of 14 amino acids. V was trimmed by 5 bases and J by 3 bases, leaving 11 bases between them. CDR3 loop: CASSVTGPNQPQHF. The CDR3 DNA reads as TGTGCCAGCAGCGTCACAGGGCCCAATCAGCCCCAGCATTTT.

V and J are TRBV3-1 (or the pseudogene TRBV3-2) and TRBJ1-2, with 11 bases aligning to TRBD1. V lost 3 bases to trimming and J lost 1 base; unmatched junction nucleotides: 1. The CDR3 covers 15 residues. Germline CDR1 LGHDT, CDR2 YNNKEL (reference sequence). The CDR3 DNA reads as TGTGCCAGCAGCCAGGGGACAGGGGGTAACTATGGCTACACCTTC. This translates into CASSQGTGGNYGYTF.

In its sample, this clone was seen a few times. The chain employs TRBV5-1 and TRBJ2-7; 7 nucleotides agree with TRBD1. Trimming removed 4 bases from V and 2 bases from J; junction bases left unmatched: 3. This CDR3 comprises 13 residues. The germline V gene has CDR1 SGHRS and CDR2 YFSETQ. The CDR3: CASSVGTAYEQYF. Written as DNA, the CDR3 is TGCGCCAGCAGCGTTGGGACAGCCTACGAGCAGTACTTC.

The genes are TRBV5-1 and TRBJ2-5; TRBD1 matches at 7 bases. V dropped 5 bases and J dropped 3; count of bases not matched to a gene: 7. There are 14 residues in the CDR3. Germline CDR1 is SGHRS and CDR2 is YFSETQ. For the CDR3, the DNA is TGCGCCAGCAGAAACACCCAGGGGGAAGAGACCCAGTACTTC. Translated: CASRNTQGEETQYF.

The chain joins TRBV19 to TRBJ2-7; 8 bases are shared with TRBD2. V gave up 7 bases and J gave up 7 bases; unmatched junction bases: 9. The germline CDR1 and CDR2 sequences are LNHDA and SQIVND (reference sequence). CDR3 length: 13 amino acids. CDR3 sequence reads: CASTGLGLDEQYF. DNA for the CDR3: TGTGCCAGTACGGGACTAGGTTTGGATGAGCAGTACTTC.

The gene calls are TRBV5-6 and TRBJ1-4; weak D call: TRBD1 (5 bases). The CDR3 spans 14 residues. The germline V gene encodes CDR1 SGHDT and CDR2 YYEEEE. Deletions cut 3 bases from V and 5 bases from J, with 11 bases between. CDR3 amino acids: CASSYGTQNEKLFF. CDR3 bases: TGTGCCAGCAGCTATGGGACTCAGAATGAAAAACTGTTTTTT.

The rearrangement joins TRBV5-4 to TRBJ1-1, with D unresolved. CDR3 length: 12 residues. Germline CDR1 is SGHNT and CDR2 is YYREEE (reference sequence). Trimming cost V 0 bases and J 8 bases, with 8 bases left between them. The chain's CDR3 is CASSLEGGEAFF. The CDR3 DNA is TGTGCCAGCAGCTTGGAGGGCGGGGAAGCTTTCTTT. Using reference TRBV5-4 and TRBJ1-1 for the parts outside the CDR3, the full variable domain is ETGVTQSPTHLIKTRGQQVTLRCSSQSGHNTVSWYQQALGQGPQFIFQYYREEENGRGNFPPRFSGLQFPNYSSELNVNALELDDSALYLCASSLEGGEAFFGQGTRLTVV.

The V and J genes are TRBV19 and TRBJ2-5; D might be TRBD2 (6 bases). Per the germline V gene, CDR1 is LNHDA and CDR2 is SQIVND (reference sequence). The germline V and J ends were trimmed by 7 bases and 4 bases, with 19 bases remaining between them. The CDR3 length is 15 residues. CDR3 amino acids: CASTPGRGKPETQYF. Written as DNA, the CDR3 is TGTGCCAGTACCCCCGGCCGGGGGAAGCCAGAGACCCAGTACTTC.

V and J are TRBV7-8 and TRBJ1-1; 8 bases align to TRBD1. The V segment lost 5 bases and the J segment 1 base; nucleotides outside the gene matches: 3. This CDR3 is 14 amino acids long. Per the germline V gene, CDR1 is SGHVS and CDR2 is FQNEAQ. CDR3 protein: CASSPGGWNTEAFF. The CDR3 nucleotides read TGTGCCAGCAGCCCAGGGGGCTGGAACACTGAAGCTTTCTTT.

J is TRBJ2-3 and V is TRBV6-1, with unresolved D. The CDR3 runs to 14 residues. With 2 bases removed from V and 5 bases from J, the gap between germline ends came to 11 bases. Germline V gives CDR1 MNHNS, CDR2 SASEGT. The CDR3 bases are TGTGCCAGCAGTGAAAAGAGCAGGCGAGATACGCAGTATTTT. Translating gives CASSEKSRRDTQYF.

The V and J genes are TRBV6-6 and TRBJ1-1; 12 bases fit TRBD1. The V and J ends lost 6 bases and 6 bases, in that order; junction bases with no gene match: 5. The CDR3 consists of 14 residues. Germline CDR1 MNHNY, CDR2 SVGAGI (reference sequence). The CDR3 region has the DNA TGTGCCAGCAGGGGAGGGACAGGGGGCCCTGAAGCTTTCTTT. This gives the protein CASRGGTGGPEAFF.

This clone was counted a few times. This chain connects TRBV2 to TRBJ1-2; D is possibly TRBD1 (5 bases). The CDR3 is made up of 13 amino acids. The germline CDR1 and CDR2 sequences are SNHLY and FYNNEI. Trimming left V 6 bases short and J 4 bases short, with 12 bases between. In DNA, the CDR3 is TGTGCCAGCAGGGGGGGTAAAGTCTATGGCTACACCTTC. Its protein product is CASRGGKVYGYTF.

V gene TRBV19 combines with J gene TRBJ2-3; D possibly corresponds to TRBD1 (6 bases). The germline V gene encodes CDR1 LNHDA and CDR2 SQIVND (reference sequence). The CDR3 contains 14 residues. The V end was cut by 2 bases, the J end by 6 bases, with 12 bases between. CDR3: CASSISGADDTQYF. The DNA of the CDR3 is TGTGCCAGTAGTATATCAGGGGCGGACGATACGCAGTATTTT.